The present entry profiles one T cell receptor beta chain with its context. Its antigen is not identified. This sample is part of a study of cytomegalovirus exposure and HLA in healthy donors. V was pared by 9 bases and J by 1 base, with 11 bases of the junction left unmatched. The CDR3 is 17 amino acids. PCR used 60 Vbeta primers and 13 Jbeta primers. The repertoire was sequenced with immunoSEQ multiplex PCR; TCRdb's copy has only in-frame clones and lacks some. The repertoire holds roughly 130,000 clones, 80% seen once, with 1% in the top ten. Broader study findings: Within an earlier analysis, most TCR beta V segments proved productive either about 87% or about 30% of the time. The authors later found HLA-associated TCR beta chains more clonally expanded than equally common others. The study assumed roughly uniform donor sequencing depth for presence/absence analyses.

The chain carries TRBV6-7 and TRBJ1-6; 8 bases agree with TRBD1. TRBV6-7 is an ORF, and what it does is uncertain. This TCR was sampled from a man aged 40-49 years in good health and CMV-seronegative. The sample taken for sequencing was PBMCs. The CDR3 bases are TGTGCCAGATCCCTCCCAGGGGGCGAATCCTATAATTCACCCCTCCACTTT. Encoded protein: CARSLPGGESYNSPLHF.